This is a list of T cell receptor beta chains from one sample in a study of T-cell reconstitution after alpha-beta-depleted transplantation in children. Each CDR3 protein is one row after TCRdb ran MiXCR on the PCR reads. The sample lists 200,000 to 300,000 distinct CDR3 sequences, more than 20% seen once, with about 5% in the top ten. This material consisted of PBMCs, mostly from graft donor cells, taken 360 days after TCRalphabeta/CD19-depleted stem cell transplant. The receptors stem from a female patient between 2 and 15 years old who had a stem cell transplant for congenital amegakaryocytic thrombocytopenia, so the T cells may come from the graft donor. Each CDR3 is given with its conserved first and last residue. A D gene is named only where the DNA matches it firmly. Size is omitted from some rows. Given values are once, few, many or a class for expanded clones.

j_call clone_size v_call d_call cdr3_aa cdr3_nt
TRBJ2-7 few TRBV6-2/TRBV6-3 TRBD2 CASSWREAGAYEQYF TGTGCCAGCAGTTGGCGAGAAGCGGGAGCCTACGAGCAGTACTTC
TRBJ1-1 few TRBV9 TRBD1 CASSAQGDTEAFF TGTGCCAGCAGCGCACAGGGGGACACTGAAGCTTTCTTT
TRBJ2-1 - TRBV12-3/TRBV12-4 - CASTSWKGDYNEQFF TGTGCCAGCACCTCCTGGAAGGGCGATTACAATGAGCAGTTCTTC
TRBJ2-1 - TRBV6-5 - CASSYGSENEQFF TGTGCCAGCAGTTACGGGAGTGAAAATGAGCAGTTCTTC
TRBJ2-7 - TRBV20-1 TRBD2 CSARIERGTSAYEQYF TGCAGTGCTAGAATAGAGAGGGGGACTAGCGCGTACGAGCAGTACTTC
TRBJ2-3 - TRBV6-5 - CASSYPLVSGALTDTQYF TGTGCCAGCAGTTACCCTCTTGTTTCAGGGGCACTCACAGATACGCAGTATTTT
TRBJ2-7 few TRBV7-6 - CASSLFGESYEQYF TGTGCCAGCAGCTTATTTGGGGAGTCCTACGAGCAGTACTTC
TRBJ1-2 - TRBV28 TRBD1 CATTTGGLMYYGYTF TGTGCCACCACGACAGGGGGCTTAATGTACTATGGCTACACCTTC
TRBJ2-2 - TRBV4-1 - CASSRIVGPRGELFF TGCGCCAGCAGCCGAATAGTGGGTCCACGGGGGGAGCTGTTTTTT
TRBJ2-3 few TRBV9 - CASSVPGDGDTQYF TGTGCCAGCAGCGTACCCGGAGATGGAGATACGCAGTATTTT
TRBJ2-3 - TRBV20-1 - CSARDVADSTDTQYF TGCAGTGCTAGAGATGTAGCGGACTCCACAGATACGCAGTATTTT
TRBJ1-5 - TRBV28 TRBD1 CASRTGKVSNQPQHF TGTGCCAGCAGGACAGGGAAGGTGAGCAATCAGCCCCAGCATTTT
TRBJ2-5 - TRBV28 - CASSSVWGDSETQYF TGTGCCAGCAGTTCTGTTTGGGGGGACAGCGAGACCCAGTACTTC
TRBJ1-5 - TRBV19 TRBD1 CASSKNRDRYNQPQHF TGTGCCAGTAGTAAAAATCGGGACAGGTACAATCAGCCCCAGCATTTT
TRBJ1-6 - TRBV4-1 TRBD1 CASSQEKSLGQVNSPLHF TGCGCCAGCAGCCAAGAGAAATCTTTAGGACAGGTTAATTCACCCCTCCACTTT
TRBJ2-7 - TRBV28 - CASRITSSYEQYF TGTGCCAGCAGAATTACTAGCTCCTACGAGCAGTACTTC
TRBJ2-7 few TRBV20-1 - CSPHAGSEQYF TGCAGTCCCCATGCTGGGTCCGAGCAGTACTTC
TRBJ2-7 few TRBV11-1 TRBD2 CASSPSLLAGAGYEQYF TGTGCCAGCAGCCCATCGTTGCTAGCGGGAGCAGGGTACGAGCAGTACTTC
TRBJ2-5 - TRBV29-1 TRBD1 CSATDRRRGETQYF TGCAGCGCCACGGACAGGCGACGGGGAGAGACCCAGTACTTC
TRBJ1-4 many TRBV15 - CATSRDLGRPNEKLFF TGTGCCACCAGCAGAGATTTAGGGAGACCTAATGAAAAACTGTTTTTT
TRBJ1-1 many TRBV7-2 TRBD1 CASSTKTGGWTEAFF TGTGCCAGCAGCACTAAGACAGGGGGGTGGACTGAAGCTTTCTTT
TRBJ1-2 few TRBV6-1 TRBD1 CASSGQGVPSGYTF TGTGCCAGCAGCGGACAGGGAGTACCATCTGGCTACACCTTC
TRBJ1-5 many TRBV10-3 - CAISESGRNQPQHF TGTGCCATCAGTGAATCTGGGCGGAATCAGCCCCAGCATTTT
TRBJ2-1 - TRBV3-1 - CASSRKWDIYNEQFF TGTGCCAGCAGCCGCAAATGGGATATATACAATGAGCAGTTCTTC
TRBJ2-7 - TRBV20-1 - CSASGWPGSTYEQYF TGCAGTGCGAGTGGATGGCCAGGTAGTACCTACGAGCAGTACTTC
TRBJ2-3 - TRBV20-1 TRBD2 CSASSAGAGTDTQYF TGCAGTGCTAGCTCGGCGGGAGCGGGGACAGATACGCAGTATTTT
TRBJ1-1 - TRBV12-3/TRBV12-4 - CASSLLGWGTEAFF TGTGCCAGCAGTTTACTGGGGTGGGGCACTGAAGCTTTCTTT
TRBJ2-3 many TRBV5-1 - CASSLVQVLDTQYF TGCGCCAGCAGCTTGGTACAGGTCCTGGATACGCAGTATTTT
TRBJ1-1 - TRBV28 - CASSLFGLGIAFF TGTGCCAGCAGTTTATTCGGATTAGGGATAGCTTTCTTT
TRBJ2-2 - TRBV7-9 - CASSVGRNTGELFF TGTGCCAGCAGCGTGGGACGGAACACCGGGGAGCTGTTTTTT
TRBJ1-1 many TRBV3-1 - CASSQNTEAFF TGTGCCAGCAGCCAAAACACTGAAGCTTTCTTT
TRBJ2-7 few TRBV29-1 TRBD1 CSVVGTGTYEQYF TGCAGCGTTGTGGGGACAGGGACCTACGAGCAGTACTTC
TRBJ1-4 few TRBV25-1 - CASSEPGNEKLFF TGTGCCAGCAGTGAACCAGGGAATGAAAAACTGTTTTTT
TRBJ2-7 - TRBV30 TRBD1 CAWRKFGQGDHEQYF TGTGCCTGGAGGAAATTCGGACAGGGAGACCACGAGCAGTACTTC
TRBJ2-1 - TRBV2 TRBD1 CASGRTGGVNEQFF TGTGCCAGCGGTAGGACAGGGGGTGTTAATGAGCAGTTCTTC
TRBJ2-7 few TRBV5-1 - CASSLAYPGAYEQYF TGCGCCAGCAGCTTGGCCTATCCAGGGGCCTACGAGCAGTACTTC
TRBJ2-1 - TRBV29-1 TRBD1 CSVEDEKVLSGQGYNEQFF TGCAGCGTTGAAGATGAAAAAGTACTGTCGGGACAGGGTTACAATGAGCAGTTCTTC
TRBJ2-1 - TRBV12-3/TRBV12-4 TRBD2 CASSSDYSGVQFF TGTGCCAGCAGCTCCGACTATAGCGGGGTGCAGTTCTTC
TRBJ1-3 few TRBV25-1 - CASSEPLYSGNTIYF TGTGCCAGCAGTGAACCCCTCTACTCTGGAAACACCATATATTTT
TRBJ1-3 few TRBV6-5 - CASSYRGAGNTIYF TGTGCCAGCAGTTACAGGGGGGCTGGAAACACCATATATTTT
TRBJ2-7 - TRBV28 TRBD2 CASSSINGLVPTPYEQYF TGTGCCAGCAGTTCAATTAATGGACTAGTCCCAACTCCCTACGAGCAGTACTTC
TRBJ1-1 - TRBV30 TRBD1 CAWSLLGQGDSKAFF TGTGCCTGGAGCCTATTGGGACAGGGGGATAGTAAAGCTTTCTTT
TRBJ1-2 - TRBV28 - CASSLNPYGYTF TGTGCCAGCAGTTTAAACCCCTATGGCTACACCTTC
TRBJ1-3 few TRBV12-3/TRBV12-4 TRBD1 CASSKPGQGLGNTIYF TGTGCCAGCAGTAAACCGGGACAGGGTTTAGGAAACACCATATATTTT
TRBJ1-2 few TRBV6-5 - CASSYIEAPYGYTF TGTGCCAGCAGTTACATAGAGGCCCCATATGGCTACACCTTC
TRBJ2-7 - TRBV20-1 - CSAVLIGEQYF TGCAGTGCGGTGCTTATTGGCGAGCAGTACTTC
TRBJ2-5 - TRBV12-3/TRBV12-4 TRBD2 CASSLAGLAGGDGSQYF TGTGCCAGCAGTTTGGCGGGACTAGCGGGAGGGGATGGGTCCCAGTACTTC
TRBJ2-1 few TRBV28 - CASRGGLRLESYNEQFF TGTGCCAGCAGGGGGGGACTCCGACTAGAATCCTACAATGAGCAGTTCTTC
TRBJ1-5 few TRBV20-1 - CSASSISNQPQHF TGCAGTGCTAGCTCTATTAGCAATCAGCCCCAGCATTTT
TRBJ2-7 - TRBV5-1 TRBD1 CASSSGQGDYEQYF TGCGCCAGCAGCTCCGGACAGGGAGACTACGAGCAGTACTTC
TRBJ1-4 - TRBV11-1 TRBD1 CASSSDRGHEKLFF TGTGCCAGCAGCTCGGACAGGGGGCATGAAAAACTGTTTTTT
TRBJ1-1 few TRBV29-1 - CSVALYNRAPNTEAFF TGCAGCGTGGCGCTATATAACAGGGCCCCGAACACTGAAGCTTTCTTT
TRBJ2-1 few TRBV6-2/TRBV6-3 TRBD2 CASRLTGGKSDEQFF TGTGCCAGTAGATTAACGGGAGGGAAGTCGGATGAGCAGTTCTTC